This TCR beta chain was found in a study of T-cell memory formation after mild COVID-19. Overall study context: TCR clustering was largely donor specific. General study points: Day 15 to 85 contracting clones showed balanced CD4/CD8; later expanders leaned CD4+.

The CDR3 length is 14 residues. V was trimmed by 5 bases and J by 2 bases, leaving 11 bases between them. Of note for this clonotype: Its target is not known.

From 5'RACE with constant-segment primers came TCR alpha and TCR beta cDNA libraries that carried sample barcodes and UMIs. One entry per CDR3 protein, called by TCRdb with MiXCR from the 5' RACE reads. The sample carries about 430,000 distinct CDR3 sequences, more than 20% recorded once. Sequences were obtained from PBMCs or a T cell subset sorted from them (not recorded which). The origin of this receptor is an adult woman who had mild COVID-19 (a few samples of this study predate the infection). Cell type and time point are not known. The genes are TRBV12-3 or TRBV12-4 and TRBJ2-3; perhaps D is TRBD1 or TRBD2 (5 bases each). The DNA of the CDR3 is TGTGCCAGCAGTCGGGGCCTTCACACAGATACGCAGTATTTT. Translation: CASSRGLHTDTQYF.